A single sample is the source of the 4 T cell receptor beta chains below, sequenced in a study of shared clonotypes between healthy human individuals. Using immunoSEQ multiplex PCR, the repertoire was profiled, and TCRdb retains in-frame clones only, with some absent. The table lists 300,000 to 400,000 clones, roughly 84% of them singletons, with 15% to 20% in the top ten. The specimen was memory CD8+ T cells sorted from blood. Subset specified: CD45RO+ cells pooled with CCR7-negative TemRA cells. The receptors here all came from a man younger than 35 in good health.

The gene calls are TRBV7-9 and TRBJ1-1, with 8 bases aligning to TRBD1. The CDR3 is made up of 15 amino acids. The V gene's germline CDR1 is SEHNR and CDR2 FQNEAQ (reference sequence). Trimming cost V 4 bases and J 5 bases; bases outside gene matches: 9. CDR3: CASSSSDRGVTEAFF. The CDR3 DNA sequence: TGTGCCAGCAGCTCCTCCGACAGGGGAGTAACTGAAGCTTTCTTT.

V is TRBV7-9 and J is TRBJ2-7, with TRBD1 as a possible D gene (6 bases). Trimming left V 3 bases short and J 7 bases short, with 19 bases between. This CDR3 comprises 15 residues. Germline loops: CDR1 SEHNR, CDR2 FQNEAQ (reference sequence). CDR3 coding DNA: TGTGCCAGCAGCTTTTCCTTTGGACAGATTCAAGAGCAGTACTTC. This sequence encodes CASSFSFGQIQEQYF.

The CDR3, as DNA: TGTGCCAGCAGCTTAGGGGCAGGGAGCAGGAATGAGCAGTTCTTC. Translated: CASSLGAGSRNEQFF. This chain connects TRBV7-9 to TRBJ2-1, with D perhaps assigned TRBD1 or TRBD2 (5 bases each). The V and J ends lost 1 base and 7 bases respectively, with 14 bases between them. The germline CDR1 and CDR2 sequences are SEHNR and FQNEAQ (reference sequence). CDR3 length: 15 residues.

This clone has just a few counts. The CDR3 spells CASSLRDYNEQFF. The CDR3 nucleotides read TGTGCCAGCAGCTTAAGGGACTACAATGAGCAGTTCTTC. This rearrangement joins TRBV7-6 to TRBJ2-1, with no clear D. The germline V gene encodes CDR1 SGHVS and CDR2 FNYEAQ. The length of the CDR3 is 13 residues. The V end was cut by 2 bases, the J end by 3 bases, with 5 bases between.